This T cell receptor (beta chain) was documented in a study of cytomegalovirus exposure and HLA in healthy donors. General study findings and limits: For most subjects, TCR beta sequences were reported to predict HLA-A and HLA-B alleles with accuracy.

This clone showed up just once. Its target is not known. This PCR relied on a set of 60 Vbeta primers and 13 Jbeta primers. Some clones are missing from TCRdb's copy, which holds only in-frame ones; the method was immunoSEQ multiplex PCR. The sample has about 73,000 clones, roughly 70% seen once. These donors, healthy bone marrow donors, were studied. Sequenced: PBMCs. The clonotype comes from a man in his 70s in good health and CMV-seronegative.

CDR3 amino acids: CASSPVGTNNQPQHF. The CDR3 DNA reads TGTGCCAGCTCACCAGTTGGGACAAATAATCAGCCCCAGCATTTT. The J gene is TRBJ1-5, the V gene TRBV18, with D possibly TRBD1 on 6 matching bases. Germline V gene sequence: CDR1 KGHSH, CDR2 LQKENI. Trimming cost V 2 bases and J 4 bases, with 12 bases left between them. This CDR3 has 15 amino acids. The full variable domain, with the rest looked up from reference TRBV18 and TRBJ1-5, is NAGVMQNPRHLVRRRGQEARLRCSPMKGHSHVYWYRQLPEEGLKFMVYLQKENIIDESGMPKERFSAEFPKEGPSILRIQQVVRGDSAAYFCASSPVGTNNQPQHFGDGTRLSIL.